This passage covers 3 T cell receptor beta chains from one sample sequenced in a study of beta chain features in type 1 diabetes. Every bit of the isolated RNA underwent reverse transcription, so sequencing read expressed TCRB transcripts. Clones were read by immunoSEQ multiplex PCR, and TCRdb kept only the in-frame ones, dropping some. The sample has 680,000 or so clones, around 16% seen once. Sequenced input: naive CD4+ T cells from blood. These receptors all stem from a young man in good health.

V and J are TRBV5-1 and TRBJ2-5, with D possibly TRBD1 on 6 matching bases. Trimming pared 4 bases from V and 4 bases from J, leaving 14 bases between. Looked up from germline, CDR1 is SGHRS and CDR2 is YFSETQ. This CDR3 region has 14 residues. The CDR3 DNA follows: TGCGCCAGCAGCCAACAGGGAAGGGGAGAGACCCAGTACTTC. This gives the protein CASSQQGRGETQYF. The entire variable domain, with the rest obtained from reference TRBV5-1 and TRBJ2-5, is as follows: KAGVTQTPRYLIKTRGQQVTLSCSPISGHRSVSWYQQTPGQGLQFLFEYFSETQRNKGNFPGRFSGRQFSNSRSEMNVSTLELGDSALYLCASSQQGRGETQYFGPGTRLLVL.

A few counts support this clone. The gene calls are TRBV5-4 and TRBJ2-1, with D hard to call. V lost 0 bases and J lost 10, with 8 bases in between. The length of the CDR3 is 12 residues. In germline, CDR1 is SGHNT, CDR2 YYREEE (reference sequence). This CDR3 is CASSLAGREQFF. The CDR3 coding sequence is TGTGCCAGCAGCTTGGCCGGTAGGGAGCAGTTCTTC. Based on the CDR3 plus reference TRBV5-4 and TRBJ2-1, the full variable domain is ETGVTQSPTHLIKTRGQQVTLRCSSQSGHNTVSWYQQALGQGPQFIFQYYREEENGRGNFPPRFSGLQFPNYSSELNVNALELDDSALYLCASSLAGREQFFGPGTRLTVL.

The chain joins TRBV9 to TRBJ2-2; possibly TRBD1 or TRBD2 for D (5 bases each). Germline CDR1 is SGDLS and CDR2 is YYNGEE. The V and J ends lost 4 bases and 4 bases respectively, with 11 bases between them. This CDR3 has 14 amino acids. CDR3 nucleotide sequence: TGTGCCAGCAGCTATGGGGCGGGCACCGGGGAGCTGTTTTTT. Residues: CASSYGAGTGELFF.